This T cell receptor beta chain was sequenced for a study of radiotherapy plus CTLA-4 blockade in lung cancer. Study information: In approximately 17% of patients, objective responses were seen; approximately 30% had disease control.

Each patient with chemo-refractory metastatic non-small-cell lung cancer was treated with focal radiation plus CTLA-4 blockade using ipilimumab. As concerns this clone: Its target is not known.

Only in-frame clones appear in the TCRdb table, and some are missing; sequencing was by immunoSEQ multiplex PCR. The sample holds 85,000 to 120,000 clones, about 84% seen once. Notes on the study in general: How blood T cell clones changed early, along with interferon-beta, reportedly forecast response best.

The J segment lost 2 bases and the V segment lost 5 bases, leaving 8 bases of the junction unmatched. The CDR3 has 17 residues. Germline loops: CDR1 MNHEY, CDR2 SMNVEV (reference sequence). V usage is TRBV27 and J usage is TRBJ2-5, with 13 bases fitting TRBD2. The starting material was peripheral blood, obtained from a patient treated with radiotherapy plus ipilimumab. The sequence was collected from a human donor with non-small cell lung cancer that progressed on radiotherapy plus ipilimumab. Some clones in this sample may be carry-over from other donors' samples. Here the CDR3 reads CASSQTGLAGAQETQYF. The CDR3 DNA reads TGTGCCAGCAGTCAAACCGGACTAGCGGGGGCTCAAGAGACCCAGTACTTC.